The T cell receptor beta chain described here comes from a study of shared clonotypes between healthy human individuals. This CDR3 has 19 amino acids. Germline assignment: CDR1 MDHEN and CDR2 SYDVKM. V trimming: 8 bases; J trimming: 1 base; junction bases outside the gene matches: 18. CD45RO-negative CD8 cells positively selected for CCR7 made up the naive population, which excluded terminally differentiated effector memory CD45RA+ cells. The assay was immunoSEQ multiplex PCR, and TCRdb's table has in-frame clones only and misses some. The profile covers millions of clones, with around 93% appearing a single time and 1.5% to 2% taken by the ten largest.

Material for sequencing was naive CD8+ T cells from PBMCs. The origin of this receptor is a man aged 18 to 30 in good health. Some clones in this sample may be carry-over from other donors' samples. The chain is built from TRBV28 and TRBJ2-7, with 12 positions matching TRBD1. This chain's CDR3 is CASSFSRDRGPGGSYEQYF. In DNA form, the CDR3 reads TGTGCCAGCTCCTTCTCCCGGGACAGGGGGCCCGGAGGATCCTACGAGCAGTACTTC.